A selection of T cell receptor beta chains follows, all from one sample in a study of blood T cell repertoires in COVID-19. The protocol was immunoSEQ multiplex PCR, while the TCRdb copy is restricted to in-frame clones and leaves out a portion. This sample has 99,000 or so clones, with around 84% found just once. The material sequenced was peripheral blood. All receptors derive from a man between 65 and 85 years old with active or convalescent COVID-19. The CDR3 runs from the conserved cysteine through the conserved F or W. Each record gives: D gene, J gene, clone size, V gene, CDR3 protein, CDR3 DNA. The D gene is left open where the match is weak. Some rows have no size entry. The others give once, few or many, or a class for an expanded clone.

D gene: .; J gene: TRBJ2-6; clone size: .; V gene: TRBV7-3; CDR3 protein: CASSSELQTGANVLTF; CDR3 DNA: TGTGCCAGCAGCTCTGAATTGCAGACTGGGGCCAACGTCCTGACTTTC
D gene: TRBD1; J gene: TRBJ1-5; clone size: few; V gene: TRBV19; CDR3 protein: CASSPGQGGNQPQHF; CDR3 DNA: TGTGCCAGTAGTCCAGGACAGGGAGGCAATCAGCCCCAGCATTTT
D gene: TRBD2; J gene: TRBJ2-3; clone size: few; V gene: TRBV10-3; CDR3 protein: CAISEMLAADTQYF; CDR3 DNA: TGTGCCATCAGTGAGATGCTAGCGGCAGATACGCAGTATTTT
D gene: .; J gene: TRBJ1-1; clone size: .; V gene: TRBV28; CDR3 protein: CASIPSQPGGNTEAFF; CDR3 DNA: TGTGCCAGCATCCCCTCACAACCGGGGGGCAACACTGAAGCTTTCTTT
D gene: TRBD1; J gene: TRBJ1-5; clone size: .; V gene: TRBV6-7; CDR3 protein: CASSWDSHTVWGSRRSPQHF; CDR3 DNA: TGTGCCAGCAGCTGGGACAGCCACACAGTTTGGGGAAGTAGGAGATCGCCCCAGCATTTT
D gene: .; J gene: TRBJ2-1; clone size: .; V gene: TRBV2; CDR3 protein: CASSEAWAGNEQFF; CDR3 DNA: TGTGCCAGCAGTGAAGCGTGGGCAGGTAATGAGCAGTTCTTC
D gene: .; J gene: TRBJ2-1; clone size: .; V gene: TRBV19; CDR3 protein: CASRQASMNEQFF; CDR3 DNA: TGTGCCAGTAGACAGGCGAGTATGAATGAGCAGTTCTTC
D gene: .; J gene: TRBJ1-5; clone size: .; V gene: TRBV18; CDR3 protein: CASSKTGERQPQHF; CDR3 DNA: TGTGCCAGCTCAAAGACAGGAGAGAGACAGCCCCAGCATTTT
D gene: TRBD2; J gene: TRBJ2-3; clone size: .; V gene: TRBV6-2/TRBV6-3; CDR3 protein: CASSGSGGARGTDTQYF; CDR3 DNA: TGTGCCAGCAGTGGGAGCGGGGGGGCCCGTGGAACAGATACGCAGTATTTT
D gene: TRBD1; J gene: TRBJ2-1; clone size: .; V gene: TRBV5-6; CDR3 protein: CASSFPGGPINNEQFF; CDR3 DNA: TGTGCCAGCAGCTTCCCAGGGGGCCCTATAAACAATGAGCAGTTCTTC
D gene: TRBD2; J gene: TRBJ2-3; clone size: .; V gene: TRBV7-9; CDR3 protein: CASSLGLAGDTDTQYF; CDR3 DNA: TGTGCCAGCAGCCTCGGACTAGCGGGGGACACAGATACGCAGTATTTT
D gene: TRBD1; J gene: TRBJ1-1; clone size: .; V gene: TRBV7-2; CDR3 protein: CASSLFRGPGTEAFF; CDR3 DNA: TGTGCCAGCAGCTTATTCAGGGGGCCTGGCACTGAAGCTTTCTTT
D gene: TRBD2; J gene: TRBJ2-3; clone size: few; V gene: TRBV5-4; CDR3 protein: CASSGGGGIGTQYF; CDR3 DNA: TGTGCCAGCAGCGGTGGCGGGGGGATAGGTACGCAGTATTTT
D gene: TRBD1; J gene: TRBJ1-6; clone size: .; V gene: TRBV6-5; CDR3 protein: CASRSTGANSPLHF; CDR3 DNA: TGTGCCAGCAGGAGTACAGGGGCTAATTCACCCCTCCACTTT
D gene: TRBD2; J gene: TRBJ2-1; clone size: .; V gene: TRBV7-2; CDR3 protein: CASSPQAGVRYNEQFF; CDR3 DNA: TGTGCCAGCAGCCCTCAAGCGGGGGTTCGATACAATGAGCAGTTCTTC
D gene: TRBD2; J gene: TRBJ2-1; clone size: .; V gene: TRBV11-2; CDR3 protein: CASSLLAGAGGEQFF; CDR3 DNA: TGTGCCAGCAGCTTACTAGCGGGGGCCGGGGGTGAGCAGTTCTTC